Each of the 17 T cell receptor beta chains below was sequenced from the same sample in a study of CD8 T cells in ankylosing spondylitis. Overall study results and limits: A TCR beta motif of several highly homologous variants seemed to mark ankylosing spondylitis blood.

TCRdb used MiXCR to reprocess the 5' RACE reads, holding one entry per CDR3 protein. Counted here are about 440,000 distinct CDR3 sequences, roughly a sixth occurring once; the ten biggest clones make up just over 1%. No antigen has been assigned to these receptors. Sequencing input: blood, either unsorted or a sorted T cell fraction (not recorded which). These receptors originate from a male donor with ankylosing spondylitis.

This chain uses TRBV20-1 with TRBJ1-3, with a weak D call TRBD1 (6 bases). Per the germline V gene, CDR1 is DFQATT and CDR2 is SNEGSKA (reference sequence). CDR3 length: 14 residues. V dropped 0 bases and J dropped 9 bases, with 15 bases sitting between them. The CDR3 DNA sequence: TGCAGTGCTAGAGATGGACAGACCGAAAGCACCATATATTTT. Translation gives CSARDGQTESTIYF.

The chain combines TRBV7-9 with TRBJ2-5; 8 nucleotides line up with TRBD1. Germline loops: CDR1 SEHNR, CDR2 FQNEAQ (reference sequence). Trimming took 1 base from V and 2 from J; bases not matched to a gene: 3. The CDR3 is 15 amino acids. The CDR3 DNA follows: TGTGCCAGCAGCTTAGGGGGACAGGCACAAGAGACCCAGTACTTC. It yields the protein CASSLGGQAQETQYF.

This chain links TRBV5-1 with TRBJ1-4; no firm D call. The CDR3 has 13 residues. V gave up 3 bases and J gave up 8 bases, with 11 bases separating them. Germline-derived CDR1 and CDR2 are SGHRS and YFSETQ. CDR3 residues: CASSSPPQEKLFF. The CDR3 DNA is TGCGCCAGCAGCTCGCCCCCGCAGGAAAAACTGTTTTTT.

The gene calls are TRBV5-1 and TRBJ2-1, with D possibly being TRBD2 (6 bases). Germline-derived CDR1 and CDR2 are SGHRS and YFSETQ. V lost 4 bases and J 10 bases, leaving 27 bases between the germline ends. This CDR3 spans 17 amino acids. The CDR3 sequence: CASSRDSWSVNSGEQFF. In DNA form, the CDR3 reads TGCGCCAGCAGCCGTGATTCTTGGTCCGTGAATAGCGGCGAGCAGTTCTTC.

A few counts support this clonotype. This sequence joins TRBV3-1 and TRBJ1-4; D gene unclear. V lost 2 bases, J lost 8 bases, and 12 bases lay in between. There are 14 residues in the CDR3. Germline V lookup: CDR1 LGHDT, CDR2 YNNKEL (reference sequence). The CDR3 DNA reads TGTGCCAGCAGCCAAAGGCGAGCCTTCGAAAAACTGTTTTTT. This gives the protein CASSQRRAFEKLFF.

Details on this clonotype: With a much larger clone just one base away, this may be a read error. The chain combines TRBV7-9 with TRBJ1-2, with D unresolved. V lost 1 base, J lost 4 bases, and 4 bases lay in between. The CDR3 is made up of 12 amino acids. In germline, CDR1 is SEHNR, CDR2 FQNEAQ (reference sequence). CDR3 nucleotide sequence: TGTGCCAGCAGCTTAGAGGTCTATGGCTACACCTTC. It is translated as CASSLEVYGYTF. Filled out from reference TRBV7-9 and TRBJ1-2, the complete variable domain reads DTGVSQNPRHKITKRGQNVTFRCDPISEHNRLYWYRQTLGQGPEFLTYFQNEAQLEKSRLLSDRFSAERPKGSFSTLEIQRTEQGDSAMYLCASSLEVYGYTFGSGTRLTVV.

The rearrangement uses TRBV2 and TRBJ2-2; TRBD1 might be the D (6 bases). Trimming cost V 8 bases and J 5 bases, with 12 bases left between them. Germline V gene lookup returns CDR1 SNHLY and CDR2 FYNNEI. This CDR3 has 13 amino acids. The CDR3 loop reads CASGGRGTGELFF. The CDR3 DNA reads TGTGCCAGCGGGGGTAGGGGGACCGGGGAGCTGTTTTTT.

This chain connects TRBV20-1 to TRBJ1-2, with 8 bases lining up with TRBD1. The germline gives CDR1 DFQATT, CDR2 SNEGSKA (reference sequence). V lost 5 bases to trimming and J lost 1 base; unmatched junction nucleotides: 6. This CDR3 is 14 amino acids long. As DNA, the CDR3 is TGCAGTGCTCGACAGGGGTGGAATAACTATGGCTACACCTTC. It encodes CSARQGWNNYGYTF.

CDR3 sequence: CASSDGGGLGANVLTF. For the CDR3, the DNA is TGTGCCAGCAGTGACGGAGGGGGCCTTGGGGCCAACGTCCTGACTTTC. This chain joins TRBV25-1 and TRBJ2-6, with TRBD1 as a possible D gene (7 bases). Germline V gene data show CDR1 as MGHDK and CDR2 as SYGVNS. Trimming removed 3 bases at V and 3 bases at J, with 12 bases between. The CDR3 is 16 residues long. Based on the CDR3 plus reference TRBV25-1 and TRBJ2-6, the full variable domain is EADIYQTPRYLVIGTGKKITLECSQTMGHDKMYWYQQDPGMELHLIHYSYGVNSTEKGDLSSESTVSRIRTEHFPLTLESARPSHTSQYLCASSDGGGLGANVLTFGAGSRLTVL.

This clonotype was seen a handful of times. The rearrangement uses TRBV29-1 and TRBJ2-7, with D perhaps TRBD2 (6 bases). Germline lookup yields CDR1 SQVTM and CDR2 ANQGSEA. This CDR3 is 12 amino acids long. V was pared by 4 bases and J by 1 base, with 8 bases between. CDR3 residues: CSVGEASYEQYF. The CDR3 DNA is TGCAGCGTTGGGGAGGCTTCCTACGAGCAGTACTTC.

This clonotype was seen ten or more times. The rearrangement uses TRBV7-9 and TRBJ1-1; D is possibly TRBD1 (5 bases). Trimming shortened V by 1 base and J by 6 bases, and 9 bases separated the two germline ends. The CDR3 length is 13 residues. The germline gives CDR1 SEHNR, CDR2 FQNEAQ (reference sequence). The DNA for the CDR3 is TGTGCCAGCAGCTTAGACTACAGGCCTGAAGCTTTCTTT. The encoded protein is CASSLDYRPEAFF.

The chain employs TRBV12-3 or TRBV12-4 and TRBJ2-7; D remains unclear. The CDR3 covers 14 residues. The ends were cut back, 3 bases at V and 1 base at J, with 10 bases in the middle. Here the CDR3 DNA reads TGTGCCAGCAGTTTTAGGGCCCCTTCCTACGAGCAGTACTTC. Protein sequence: CASSFRAPSYEQYF.

The chain joins TRBV12-3 or TRBV12-4 to TRBJ2-3; D is uncertain. The CDR3 contains 18 residues. This CDR3 reads CTCSLASYYGPSTDTQYF. The DNA of the CDR3 is TGTACCTGCAGTTTAGCTTCCTATTACGGGCCCAGCACAGATACGCAGTATTTT.

This clonotype was found a few times. The chain recombines TRBV28 with TRBJ2-6; 7 bases match TRBD2. Germline values: CDR1 MDHEN, CDR2 SYDVKM. The CDR3 loop spans 17 amino acids. The V and J ends lost 5 bases and 0 bases, in that order; junction bases with no gene match: 7. The DNA of the CDR3 is TGTGCCAGCAGTCTCGGACTAGTCAGCTCTGGGGCCAACGTCCTGACTTTC. This gives the protein CASSLGLVSSGANVLTF.

This CDR3 reads CASSFRASRYEPDTYEQYF. The DNA for the CDR3 is TGTGCCAGCAGTTTCCGCGCGAGTAGATACGAACCGGACACCTACGAGCAGTACTTC. The chain uses TRBV12-3 or TRBV12-4 and TRBJ2-7, with D tentatively TRBD1 (5 bases). V dropped 3 bases and J dropped 2 bases, with 26 bases sitting between them. This CDR3 has 19 amino acids.

The chain combines TRBV5-1 with TRBJ1-4; TRBD1 matches at 7 bases. Germline CDR1 and CDR2: SGHRS and YFSETQ. CDR3 size: 15 residues. V shed 0 bases, J shed 7 bases, and the junction held 6 bases outside the gene matches. The CDR3, as DNA: TGCGCCAGCAGCTTGGAGGGACAGAAAGCTGAAAAACTGTTTTTT. Residues: CASSLEGQKAEKLFF.

V and J are TRBV6-7 and TRBJ1-1; D gene uncertain. TRBV6-7 carries the ORF label, with uncertain function. V was pared by 11 bases and J by 1 base, with 11 bases between. This CDR3 has 12 amino acids. The DNA of the CDR3 is TGTGCCCTCATAGAAAGGAACACTGAAGCTTTCTTT. It translates to CALIERNTEAFF.